The entry that follows covers one TCR beta chain sequence. The data are from a study of blood T cell repertoires in COVID-19. The CDR3 spans 15 residues. Germline values: CDR1 MDHEN, CDR2 SYDVKM. The germline V and J ends were trimmed by 5 bases and 0 bases, with 11 bases remaining between them. The authors' processing: Estimates of nucleated cell counts were drawn from the amplification of reference gene primers. Generated by immunoSEQ multiplex PCR, the TCRdb table keeps only in-frame clones and is missing some. The V and J calls and the clone size are those of that table, but D and trimming were determined from the DNA. The data contain around 40,000 clones, around 86% of them singletons.

Specimen: peripheral blood. The rearrangement joins TRBV28 to TRBJ1-3, with D possibly matching TRBD1 (6 bases). This receptor was obtained from a man aged 50 to 59 with active or convalescent COVID-19. CDR3 DNA: TGTGCCAGCAGTGATCAGGGGATCTCTGGAAACACCATATATTTT. It is translated as CASSDQGISGNTIYF.